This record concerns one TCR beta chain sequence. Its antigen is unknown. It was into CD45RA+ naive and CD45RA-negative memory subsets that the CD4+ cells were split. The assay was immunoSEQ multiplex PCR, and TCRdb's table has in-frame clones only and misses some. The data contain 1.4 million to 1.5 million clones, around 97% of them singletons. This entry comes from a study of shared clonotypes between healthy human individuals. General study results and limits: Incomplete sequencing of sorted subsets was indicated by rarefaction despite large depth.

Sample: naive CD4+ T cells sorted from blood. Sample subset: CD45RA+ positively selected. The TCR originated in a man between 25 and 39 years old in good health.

CDR3 sequence reads: CASSASSGGNTEAFF. The CDR3 nucleotides are TGCGCCAGCAGCGCTTCATCTGGGGGGAACACTGAAGCTTTCTTT. The chain is built from TRBV5-1 and TRBJ1-1; D is possibly TRBD1 (5 bases). V lost 4 bases to trimming and J lost 1 base, with 14 bases between them. Germline V gene sequence: CDR1 SGHRS, CDR2 YFSETQ. The CDR3 runs 15 residues. The whole variable domain, remainder taken from reference TRBV5-1 and TRBJ1-1, is KAGVTQTPRYLIKTRGQQVTLSCSPISGHRSVSWYQQTPGQGLQFLFEYFSETQRNKGNFPGRFSGRQFSNSRSEMNVSTLELGDSALYLCASSASSGGNTEAFFGQGTRLTVV.